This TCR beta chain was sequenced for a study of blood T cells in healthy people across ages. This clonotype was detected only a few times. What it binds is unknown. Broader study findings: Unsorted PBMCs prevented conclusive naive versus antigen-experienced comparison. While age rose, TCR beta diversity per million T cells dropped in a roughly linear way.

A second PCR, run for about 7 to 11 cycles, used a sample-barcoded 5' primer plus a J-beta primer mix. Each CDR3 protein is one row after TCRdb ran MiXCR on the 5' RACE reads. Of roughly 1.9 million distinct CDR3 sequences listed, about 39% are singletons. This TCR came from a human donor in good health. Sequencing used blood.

The CDR3 reads CASGFSRDEQFF. The DNA for the CDR3 is TGTGCCAGCGGTTTTTCCCGGGATGAGCAGTTCTTC. The chain employs TRBV3-1 and TRBJ2-1; no definite D call. V was pared by 8 bases and J by 8 bases, with 13 bases between. This CDR3 has 12 amino acids. Germline V gene sequence: CDR1 LGHDT, CDR2 YNNKEL (reference sequence).